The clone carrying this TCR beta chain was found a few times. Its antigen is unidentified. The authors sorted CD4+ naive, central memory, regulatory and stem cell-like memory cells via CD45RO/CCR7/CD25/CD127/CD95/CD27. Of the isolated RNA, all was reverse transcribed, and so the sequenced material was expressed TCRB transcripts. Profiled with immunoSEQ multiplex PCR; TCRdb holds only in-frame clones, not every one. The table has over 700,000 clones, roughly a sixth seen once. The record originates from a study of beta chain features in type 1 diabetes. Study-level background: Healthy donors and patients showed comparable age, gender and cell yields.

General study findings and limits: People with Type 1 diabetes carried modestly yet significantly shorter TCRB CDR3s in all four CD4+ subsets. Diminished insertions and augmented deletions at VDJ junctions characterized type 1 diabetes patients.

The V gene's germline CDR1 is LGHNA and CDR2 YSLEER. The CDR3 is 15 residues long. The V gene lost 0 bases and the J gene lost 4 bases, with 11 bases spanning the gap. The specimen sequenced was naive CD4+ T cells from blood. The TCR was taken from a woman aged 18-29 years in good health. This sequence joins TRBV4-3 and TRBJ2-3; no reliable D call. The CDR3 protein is CASSQDKVFADTQYF. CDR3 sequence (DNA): TGCGCCAGCAGCCAAGATAAGGTTTTCGCAGATACGCAGTATTTT.